This TCR beta chain was sequenced in a study of T cell responses to AZD1222 COVID-19 vaccine. Study results and caveats: Two doses of AZD1222 preceded a rise in Spike-specific TCR breadth and depth. Epitopes outside B.1.351 and B.1.1.7 mutated regions reportedly drew nearly half of spike TCRs.

As to this clone: Its antigen is as yet unknown.

The germline gives CDR1 MDHEN, CDR2 SYDVKM. Trimming stripped 7 bases from V and 10 bases from J, with 17 bases between. The CDR3 runs 14 residues. TCRdb's table, derived via immunoSEQ multiplex PCR, lists solely in-frame clones and lacks some. In the table there are about 140,000 clones, about 91% of which are singletons. The chain joins TRBV28 to TRBJ1-6, with TRBD1 as a possible D gene (5 bases). This sequence originates from an adult in good health. The material was peripheral blood, obtained on day 0 of AZD1222 vaccination. CDR3 protein: CASKPGSDVSPLHF. The CDR3 DNA sequence: TGTGCCAGCAAACCAGGGAGTGACGTCTCACCCCTCCACTTT.